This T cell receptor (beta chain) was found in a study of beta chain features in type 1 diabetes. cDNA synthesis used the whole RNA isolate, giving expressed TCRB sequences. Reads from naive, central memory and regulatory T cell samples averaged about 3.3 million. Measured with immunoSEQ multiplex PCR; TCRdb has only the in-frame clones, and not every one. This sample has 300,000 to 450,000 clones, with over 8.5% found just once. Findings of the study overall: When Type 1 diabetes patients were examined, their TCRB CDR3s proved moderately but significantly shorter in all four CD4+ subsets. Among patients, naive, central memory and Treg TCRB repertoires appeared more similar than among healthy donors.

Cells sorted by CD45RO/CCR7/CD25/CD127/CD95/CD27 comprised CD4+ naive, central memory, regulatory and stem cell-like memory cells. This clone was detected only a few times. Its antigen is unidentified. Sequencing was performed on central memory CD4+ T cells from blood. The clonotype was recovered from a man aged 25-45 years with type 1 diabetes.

CDR3 amino acids: CASSRDTPGTGRDEQFF. The CDR3 nucleotides are TGTGCCAGCAGCCGAGACACCCCCGGGACAGGGAGGGATGAGCAGTTCTTC. The chain joins TRBV27 to TRBJ2-1, with TRBD1 matching over 9 bases. Germline assignment: CDR1 MNHEY and CDR2 SMNVEV (reference sequence). This CDR3 is built from 17 residues. V trimming: 6 bases; J trimming: 8 bases; junction bases outside the gene matches: 17.